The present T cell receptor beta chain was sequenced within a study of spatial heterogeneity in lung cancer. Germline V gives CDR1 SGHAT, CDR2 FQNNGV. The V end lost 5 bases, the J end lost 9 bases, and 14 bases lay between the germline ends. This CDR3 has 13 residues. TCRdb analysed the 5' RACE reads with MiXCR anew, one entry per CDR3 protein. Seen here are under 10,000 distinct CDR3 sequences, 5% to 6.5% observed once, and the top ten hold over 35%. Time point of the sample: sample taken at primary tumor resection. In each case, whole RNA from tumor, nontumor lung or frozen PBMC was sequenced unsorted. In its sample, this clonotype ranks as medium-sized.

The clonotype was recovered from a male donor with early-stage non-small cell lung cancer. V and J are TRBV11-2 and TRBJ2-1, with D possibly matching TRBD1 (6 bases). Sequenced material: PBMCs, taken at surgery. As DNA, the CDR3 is TGTGCCAGCAGCGGAGACGGGACAAGTGAGCAGTTCTTC. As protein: CASSGDGTSEQFF.